The clone carrying this T cell receptor (beta chain) was observed at least ten times. This sample is part of a study of T cells of healthy individuals. CDR3 length: 16 amino acids. CDR1 is MDHEN and CDR2 is SYDVKM in the germline V gene. Losses at the gene ends were 1 base for V and 6 bases for J; bases not matched to a gene: 7. TCRdb independently ran MiXCR on the 5' RACE reads; one entry per CDR3 protein. The data show over 95,000 distinct CDR3 sequences, about 16% seen once. The chain combines TRBV28 with TRBJ2-1; 9 positions agree with TRBD2. The clonotype was recovered from a human donor in good health. CDR3 protein: CASSLSGGRAVNEQFF. The CDR3 coding sequence is TGTGCCAGCAGTTTATCTGGCGGGAGGGCTGTCAATGAGCAGTTCTTC.